This TCR beta chain was recovered during a study of T cells in Graves' hyperthyroidism and ophthalmopathy. This clonotype occurred a few times. The length of the CDR3 is 15 residues. CDR1 is MNHNS, CDR2 SASEGT, per germline. The V segment lost 5 bases and the J segment 3 bases; nucleotides outside the gene matches: 8. It was RNA transcripts that yielded the amplified TCR beta CDR3 regions. First-round RT-PCR targeting the TCR CDR3 was performed with the HTBI primer set. TCRdb reprocessed the multiplex PCR reads with MiXCR, giving one entry per CDR3 protein. The sample holds over 150,000 distinct CDR3 sequences; about a sixth are singletons and the top ten take approximately 56%.

What was sequenced was blood. The chain carries TRBV6-1 and TRBJ2-7; 9 bases are a match to TRBD2. This clonotype was obtained from a woman between 45 and 60 years old with Graves' hyperthyroidism. The CDR3 loop is CASSSGGTSLYEQYF. The CDR3 DNA reads as TGTGCCAGCAGTTCAGGTGGGACTAGCCTCTACGAGCAGTACTTC.